In this sample, the clone carrying this TCR beta chain turned up many times. The antigen remains undetermined. Using 10 ml of fresh peripheral blood, PBMCs were prepared. The CDR3 regions of TCR beta were amplified from RNA transcripts. The HTBI primer set served for first-round RT-PCR of the TCR CDR3. MiXCR was run by TCRdb on the multiplex PCR reads, yielding one entry per CDR3 protein. This table holds 300,000 to 400,000 distinct CDR3 sequences, over 15% found once. This CDR3 comprises 15 residues. Per germline, CDR1 MDHEN and CDR2 SYDVKM. With V trimmed by 5 bases and J by 7 bases, 11 bases remained unmatched. This entry belongs to a study of T cells in Graves' hyperthyroidism and ophthalmopathy. Whole-study results and caveats: Blood also contained most expanded thyroid clonotypes above 0.001.

The source of this sequence is a woman between 45 and 60 years old with Graves' hyperthyroidism. The chain links TRBV28 to TRBJ1-5; 7 nucleotides match TRBD1. What was sequenced was blood. The CDR3 loop reads CASSDSGGIGQPQHF. CDR3 nucleotides: TGTGCCAGCAGTGACTCAGGGGGGATCGGCCAGCCCCAGCATTTT.